These T cell receptor beta chains were read from a single sample in a study of cytomegalovirus exposure and HLA in healthy donors. Repertoires were generated with immunoSEQ multiplex PCR, while TCRdb's copy carries only in-frame clones and drops some. The profile covers some 67,000 clones, with approximately 80% appearing a single time and just under 3% taken by the ten largest. The sample comprised PBMCs. These receptors were collected from a young woman in good health and CMV-seronegative. Both conserved end residues are trimmed from each CDR3. The order of the fields is V gene, clone size, CDR3 protein. The size of a clone is reported for some rows only, either as once, few or many, or as a class for expanded clones.

V: TRBV30; size: few; CDR3: AWEPRTGFYEQY
V: TRBV10-2; size: -; CDR3: ASSEPTVDRGRGGYT
V: TRBV10-1; size: -; CDR3: ASSEPGGEAF
V: TRBV11-3; size: -; CDR3: ASSSGTGALSGFGEQY
V: TRBV7-9; size: few; CDR3: ASSFNQDSTYEQY
V: TRBV30; size: -; CDR3: AWSKGLETQY
V: TRBV5-4; size: -; CDR3: ASSLRSGGNTGELF
V: TRBV18; size: -; CDR3: ASSPPQTGSKQY
V: TRBV5-8; size: -; CDR3: ASSSPGHNSPLH
V: TRBV13; size: -; CDR3: ASSLLGSGATDTQY
V: TRBV9; size: -; CDR3: ASSPLPISGPYNEQF
V: TRBV5-1; size: -; CDR3: ASSPTGAKDEKLF
V: TRBV19; size: -; CDR3: ASSKGGDRSYQPQH
V: TRBV5-5; size: -; CDR3: ASSPPGRAETQY
V: TRBV28; size: -; CDR3: ASSRTGVVGNTIY
V: TRBV10-3; size: -; CDR3: ASSAGWGEAF
V: TRBV7-8; size: -; CDR3: ASSRGTSGGAGSYEQY
V: TRBV10-1; size: -; CDR3: ASSRVRGTEAF